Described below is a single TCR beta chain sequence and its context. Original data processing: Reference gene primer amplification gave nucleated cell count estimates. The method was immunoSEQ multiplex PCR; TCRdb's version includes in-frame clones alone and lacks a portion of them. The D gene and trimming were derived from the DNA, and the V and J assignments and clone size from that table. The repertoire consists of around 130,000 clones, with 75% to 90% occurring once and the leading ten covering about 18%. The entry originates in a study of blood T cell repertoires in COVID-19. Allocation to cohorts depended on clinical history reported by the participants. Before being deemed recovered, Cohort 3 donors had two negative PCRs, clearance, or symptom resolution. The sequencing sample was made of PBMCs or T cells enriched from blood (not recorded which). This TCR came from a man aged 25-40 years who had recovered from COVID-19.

The CDR3 coding sequence is TGCGCCAGCAGTAAGACTAGCGGGTACCAAGAGACCCAGTACTTC. The encoded protein is CASSKTSGYQETQYF. The rearrangement joins TRBV5-1 to TRBJ2-5; 10 bases agree with TRBD2. After removal of 5 bases from V and 0 bases from J, the junction contained 4 bases not matched to a gene. Germline V gene data show CDR1 as SGHRS and CDR2 as YFSETQ. The CDR3 length is 15 residues.